These 32 T cell receptor beta chains share one sample of origin, sequenced in a study of T cells after yellow fever vaccination. TCRdb independently ran MiXCR on the 5' RACE reads; one entry per CDR3 protein. The table has a few hundred thousand distinct CDR3 sequences, approximately 16% seen once. The source material was PBMCs, sampled 5 days after the first yellow fever vaccination. Receptor source: a man aged 18 to 29 who received the YFV17D yellow fever vaccine.

V and J are TRBV15 and TRBJ2-1; D gene uncertain. Germline-derived CDR1 and CDR2 are LNHNV and YYDKDF (reference sequence). This CDR3 contains 13 residues. V was cut by 3 bases and J by 6 bases, with 9 bases left in between. For the CDR3, the DNA is TGTGCCACCAGCAGGTCAGCGAGCAATGAGCAGTTCTTC. It encodes CATSRSASNEQFF.

V and J are TRBV12-3 or TRBV12-4 and TRBJ2-5; 8 bases align to TRBD1. The CDR3 length is 15 residues. The V gene end was trimmed by 9 bases and the J gene end by 4 bases; junction bases not matched to a gene: 13. CDR3 in DNA: TGTGCCAGTGCCCCCTCCGGACAGGGACGAGAGACCCAGTACTTC. Translating gives CASAPSGQGRETQYF.

This clonotype was recorded a few times. The chain joins TRBV4-3 to TRBJ1-6; D unresolved. This CDR3 region has 16 residues. Germline lookup yields CDR1 LGHNA and CDR2 YSLEER. Trimming left V 5 bases short and J 3 bases short, with 14 bases between. CDR3 coding DNA: TGCGCCAGCAGCGAAGGATACAGCAGCTATAATTCACCCCTCCACTTT. Translation: CASSEGYSSYNSPLHF.

This clonotype was detected once. J is TRBJ2-3 and V is TRBV9; no reliable D call. Trimming removed 0 bases from V and 1 base from J, with 6 bases in between. This CDR3 is 14 amino acids long. The germline V gene encodes CDR1 SGDLS and CDR2 YYNGEE. CDR3 in amino acids: CASSVAERTDTQYF. The DNA of the CDR3 is TGTGCCAGCAGCGTAGCTGAACGCACAGATACGCAGTATTTT. Drawing the rest from reference TRBV9 and TRBJ2-3, the complete variable domain is DSGVTQTPKHLITATGQRVTLRCSPRSGDLSVYWYQQSLDQGLQFLIQYYNGEERAKGNILERFSAQQFPDLHSELNLSSLELGDSALYFCASSVAERTDTQYFGPGTRLTVL.

This sequence joins TRBV19 and TRBJ2-7, with TRBD1 matching 8 bases. The germline V gene encodes CDR1 LNHDA and CDR2 SQIVND (reference sequence). Trimming at V came to 3 bases and at J to 2 bases, leaving 3 bases not matched to a gene. This CDR3 has 14 residues. The CDR3 sequence is CASSMTTGAYEQYF. As DNA, the CDR3 is TGTGCCAGTAGTATGACGACAGGGGCCTACGAGCAGTACTTC.

This clonotype has only a few counts. The V call is TRBV7-9, the J call TRBJ2-1; 12 bases agree with TRBD2. This CDR3 has 15 amino acids. Germline V CDR1 and CDR2: SEHNR, FQNEAQ (reference sequence). After removal of 0 bases from V and 10 bases from J, the junction contained 4 bases not matched to a gene. The CDR3 coding sequence is TGTGCCAGCAGCTTAGCGGCACTAGCGGGGGGAGAGCAGTTCTTC. Translation: CASSLAALAGGEQFF.

This rearrangement joins TRBV19 to TRBJ1-4; D may be TRBD1 (6 bases). CDR1 and CDR2 from the germline V gene are LNHDA and SQIVND (reference sequence). V was pared by 7 bases and J by 4 bases, with 16 bases between. The length of the CDR3 is 15 residues. CDR3 DNA sequence: TGTGCCAGTACTACGACGGGACACAGTAATGAAAAACTGTTTTTT. Its translation: CASTTTGHSNEKLFF.

This clonotype was detected many times. This chain links TRBV12-3 or TRBV12-4 with TRBJ2-4; 8 nucleotides align to TRBD2. This CDR3 is built from 14 residues. V gave up 8 bases and J gave up 9 bases; unmatched junction bases: 12. The CDR3 here is CASGQGLVSGIQYF. The CDR3 coding sequence is TGTGCCAGCGGCCAGGGACTAGTTTCTGGCATTCAGTACTTC.

This clonotype was picked up a small number of times. The chain employs TRBV20-1 and TRBJ2-7; D gene uncertain. Germline V gene data show CDR1 as DFQATT and CDR2 as SNEGSKA (reference sequence). CDR3 length: 12 amino acids. The V end was cut by 2 bases, the J end by 1 base, with 6 bases between. The CDR3 sequence is CSARKGSYEQYV. The CDR3 region has the DNA TGCAGTGCTAGAAAAGGGTCCTACGAGCAGTACGTC.

The chain carries TRBV18 and TRBJ1-2, with D hard to call. V gave up 2 bases and J gave up 1 base, with 8 bases separating them. Germline V gene data show CDR1 as KGHSH and CDR2 as LQKENI. The CDR3 loop spans 14 amino acids. CDR3 nucleotide sequence: TGTGCCAGCTCACCAGAAAAGATTAACTATGGCTACACCTTC. It codes for CASSPEKINYGYTF. The variable domain in full, with the rest retrieved from reference TRBV18 and TRBJ1-2, is NAGVMQNPRHLVRRRGQEARLRCSPMKGHSHVYWYRQLPEEGLKFMVYLQKENIIDESGMPKERFSAEFPKEGPSILRIQQVVRGDSAAYFCASSPEKINYGYTFGSGTRLTVV.

The rearrangement uses TRBV5-1 and TRBJ1-1; 12 bases line up with TRBD1. CDR1 is SGHRS, CDR2 YFSETQ, per germline. The CDR3 runs 15 residues. V trimming: 4 bases; J trimming: 6 bases; junction bases outside the gene matches: 7. CDR3 bases: TGCGCCAGCAGCCCAGGGACAGGGGGCCTCCCTGAAGCTTTCTTT. As protein: CASSPGTGGLPEAFF.

This chain connects TRBV9 to TRBJ2-7, with D possibly TRBD1 on 6 matching bases. V dropped 3 bases and J dropped 3 bases, with 16 bases sitting between them. This CDR3 region has 15 residues. Germline values: CDR1 SGDLS, CDR2 YYNGEE. This CDR3 reads CASSATGQGYYEQYF. The CDR3, as DNA: TGTGCCAGCAGCGCGACAGGCCAAGGTTACTACGAGCAGTACTTC. The variable domain in full, with the rest retrieved from reference TRBV9 and TRBJ2-7, is DSGVTQTPKHLITATGQRVTLRCSPRSGDLSVYWYQQSLDQGLQFLIQYYNGEERAKGNILERFSAQQFPDLHSELNLSSLELGDSALYFCASSATGQGYYEQYFGPGTRLTVT.

This clonotype was detected once. This chain links TRBV30 with TRBJ2-7; D is possibly TRBD2 (6 bases). Looked up from germline, CDR1 is GTSNPN and CDR2 is SVGIG (reference sequence). The V end was cut by 8 bases, the J end by 2 bases, with 19 bases between. The CDR3 sequence is 14 residues long. CDR3 in DNA: TGTGCCCTCGGGGGACTCCATGGGGCCTACGAGCAGTACTTC. It yields the protein CALGGLHGAYEQYF.

The V call is TRBV11-1, the J call TRBJ2-2, with 8 bases fitting TRBD2. CDR1 is SGHAT, CDR2 FQDESV, per germline (reference sequence). Trimming cost V 3 bases and J 1 base; bases outside gene matches: 10. CDR3 length: 18 amino acids. CDR3: CASSFLLEGLENTGELFF. The DNA for the CDR3 is TGTGCCAGCAGCTTTCTTCTTGAGGGACTAGAGAACACCGGGGAGCTGTTTTTT.

This clonotype was detected only a few times. The chain employs TRBV4-2 and TRBJ1-1; possibly TRBD1 for D (6 bases). This CDR3 region has 19 residues. In germline, CDR1 is LGHNA, CDR2 YNFKEQ. Trimming removed 4 bases from V and 4 bases from J, with 28 bases in between. CDR3: CASSRNVGGARFVGTEAFF. The CDR3 nucleotides read TGTGCCAGCAGCCGAAATGTCGGGGGCGCAAGGTTCGTCGGCACTGAAGCTTTCTTT.

Only a few counts were recorded for this clonotype. The chain recombines TRBV7-2 with TRBJ1-2; D is unclear. Per germline, CDR1 SGHTA and CDR2 FQGNSA. The CDR3 is made up of 14 amino acids. V gave up 5 bases and J gave up 2 bases, with 12 bases separating them. CDR3 DNA sequence: TGTGCCAGCAGCCCGACACGAGGAAACTATGGCTACACCTTC. Encoded protein: CASSPTRGNYGYTF.

This clonotype was counted a few times. The genes are TRBV7-9 and TRBJ1-5, with 7 bases fitting TRBD1. Germline values: CDR1 SEHNR, CDR2 FQNEAQ (reference sequence). V dropped 5 bases and J dropped 7; count of bases not matched to a gene: 5. This CDR3 has 13 residues. This CDR3 is CASSPGTEQPQHF. CDR3 DNA: TGTGCCAGCAGCCCCGGGACAGAACAGCCCCAGCATTTT.

The V and J genes are TRBV7-8 and TRBJ2-5; perhaps TRBD1 as D (6 bases). V shed 0 bases and J shed 4 bases, with 21 bases lying between them. The CDR3 contains 18 residues. The V gene's germline CDR1 is SGHVS and CDR2 FQNEAQ. The CDR3, as DNA: TGTGCCAGCAGCTTAGCCGGGGCTCGGAGCTCCAGGGGAGAGACCCAGTACTTC. Protein: CASSLAGARSSRGETQYF.

This clonotype was counted between two and nine times. This chain uses TRBV24-1 with TRBJ2-5; D ambiguous. This CDR3 contains 12 residues. Germline CDR1 is KGHDR and CDR2 is SFDVKD. The V end lost 5 bases, the J end lost 5 bases, and 8 bases lay between the germline ends. CDR3 in DNA: TGTGCCACCAGTGCCCTGGGGGAGACCCAGTACTTC. Its protein is CATSALGETQYF.

This chain connects TRBV20-1 to TRBJ2-7; 9 bases are a match to TRBD2. The ends lost 3 bases at V and 11 bases at J; junction bases unmatched: 8. The germline V gene has CDR1 DFQATT and CDR2 SNEGSKA (reference sequence). The CDR3 is made up of 12 amino acids. The CDR3 here is CSARTSGDGKYF. In DNA, the CDR3 is TGCAGTGCTAGGACTAGCGGAGATGGGAAGTACTTC.

This clonotype was found a few times. The chain couples TRBV11-3 to TRBJ2-2; 9 bases are shared with TRBD1. The V segment lost 5 bases and the J segment 7 bases; nucleotides outside the gene matches: 11. Germline V CDR1 and CDR2: SGHNT, YENEEA. The CDR3 is made up of 16 amino acids. Here the CDR3 reads CASSRSGTGIDGELFF. For the CDR3, the DNA is TGTGCCAGCAGCCGCTCCGGGACAGGGATTGACGGGGAGCTGTTTTTT.

This clonotype showed up many times. The J gene is TRBJ2-1, the V gene TRBV12-3 or TRBV12-4, with 10 bases that match TRBD2. This CDR3 contains 13 residues. J was trimmed by 7 bases and V by 6 bases; bases with no gene match: 3. The CDR3 bases are TGTGCCAGCAGACCTAGCGGGGGAAATGAGCAGTTCTTC. Protein: CASRPSGGNEQFF.

In this sample, this clonotype turned up a few times. The rearrangement links TRBV12-3 or TRBV12-4 to TRBJ2-3, with 8 nucleotides matching TRBD2. Unmatched junction bases numbered 7, after V lost 6 bases and J lost 2 bases. This CDR3 comprises 15 residues. The CDR3 loop is CASRKAGAITDTQYF. CDR3 bases: TGTGCCAGCAGGAAAGCGGGGGCGATCACAGATACGCAGTATTTT.

This clonotype was seen only a few times. The rearrangement uses TRBV7-3 and TRBJ2-1, with 7 positions matching TRBD2. This CDR3 comprises 15 residues. CDR1 and CDR2 from the germline V gene are SGHTA and FQGTGA. V shed 2 bases, J shed 3 bases, and the junction held 4 bases outside the gene matches. The CDR3 loop is CASSLRGDGYNEQFF. The CDR3 DNA is TGTGCCAGCAGCTTACGGGGGGACGGCTACAATGAGCAGTTCTTC.

This clonotype was found a few times. The chain links TRBV19 to TRBJ2-1; perhaps D is TRBD1 or TRBD2 (6 bases each). The CDR3 totals 13 residues. The V gene's germline CDR1 is LNHDA and CDR2 SQIVND (reference sequence). The V gene lost 0 bases and the J gene lost 12 bases, with 12 bases spanning the gap. In DNA, the CDR3 is TGTGCCAGTAGTATAGATGATTGGGGGGCGCAGTTCTTC. This sequence encodes CASSIDDWGAQFF.

This chain connects TRBV20-1 to TRBJ2-3; the match to TRBD2 covers 9 bases. Germline lookup yields CDR1 DFQATT and CDR2 SNEGSKA (reference sequence). The J segment lost 7 bases and the V segment lost 5 bases, leaving 13 bases of the junction unmatched. There are 15 residues in the CDR3. The CDR3: CSAGTSGFPLHTQYF. As DNA, the CDR3 is TGCAGTGCTGGAACTAGCGGGTTCCCCCTACATACGCAGTATTTT.

J is TRBJ1-1 and V is TRBV3-1; D perhaps matches TRBD1 (6 bases). Trimming left V 1 base short and J 1 base short, with 10 bases between. The CDR3 loop spans 15 amino acids. Germline V gene sequence: CDR1 LGHDT, CDR2 YNNKEL (reference sequence). DNA for the CDR3: TGTGCCAGCAGCCAAGTTTTCAGGGGGAACACTGAAGCTTTCTTT. It codes for CASSQVFRGNTEAFF.

This chain links TRBV7-2 with TRBJ2-3; 7 positions agree with TRBD1. The CDR3 consists of 12 residues. CDR1 and CDR2 (germline): SGHTA, FQGNSA. J gave up 15 bases and V 0 bases, and 6 bases lay outside the gene matches. CDR3 DNA sequence: TGTGCCAGCAGCTTAGCGGGACAGAGACGATATTTT. Encoded protein: CASSLAGQRRYF.

This clonotype was found many times. The J gene is TRBJ1-1, the V gene TRBV19; TRBD1 matches 8 bases. This CDR3 spans 14 amino acids. Trimming took 10 bases from V and 4 from J; bases not matched to a gene: 11. Germline V lookup: CDR1 LNHDA, CDR2 SQIVND (reference sequence). CDR3 sequence: CATIWTGRFTEAFF. The CDR3 bases are TGTGCCACAATATGGACAGGGAGATTCACTGAAGCTTTCTTT.

This clonotype was seen a handful of times. The CDR3 sequence is CASSQLDRATYEQYF. CDR3 DNA sequence: TGTGCCAGCAGCCAGCTGGACAGGGCTACCTACGAGCAGTACTTC. The chain combines TRBV14 with TRBJ2-7; 8 nucleotides align to TRBD1. Germline loops: CDR1 SGHDN, CDR2 FVKESK. This CDR3 has 15 residues. V lost 3 bases, J lost 2 bases, and 6 bases stayed unmatched.

This clonotype was found a few times. The gene calls are TRBV7-9 and TRBJ2-3, with TRBD2 as a possible D gene (6 bases). The germline V gene has CDR1 SEHNR and CDR2 FQNEAQ (reference sequence). This CDR3 contains 14 residues. V dropped 4 bases and J dropped 6 bases, with 14 bases sitting between them. This CDR3 reads CASSSGLTPDTQYF. The CDR3 DNA reads as TGTGCCAGCAGCTCGGGACTTACCCCGGATACGCAGTATTTT.

The sample holds one count of this clonotype. This rearrangement joins TRBV6-2 or TRBV6-3 to TRBJ1-5; D might be TRBD1 (5 bases). The CDR3 spans 13 residues. Trimming stripped 6 bases from V and 7 bases from J, with 13 bases between. The germline V gene encodes CDR1 MNHEY and CDR2 SVGEGT. CDR3 region: CASSDSFVQPQHF. In nucleotides, the CDR3 is TGTGCCAGCAGCGACAGTTTTGTACAGCCCCAGCATTTT.